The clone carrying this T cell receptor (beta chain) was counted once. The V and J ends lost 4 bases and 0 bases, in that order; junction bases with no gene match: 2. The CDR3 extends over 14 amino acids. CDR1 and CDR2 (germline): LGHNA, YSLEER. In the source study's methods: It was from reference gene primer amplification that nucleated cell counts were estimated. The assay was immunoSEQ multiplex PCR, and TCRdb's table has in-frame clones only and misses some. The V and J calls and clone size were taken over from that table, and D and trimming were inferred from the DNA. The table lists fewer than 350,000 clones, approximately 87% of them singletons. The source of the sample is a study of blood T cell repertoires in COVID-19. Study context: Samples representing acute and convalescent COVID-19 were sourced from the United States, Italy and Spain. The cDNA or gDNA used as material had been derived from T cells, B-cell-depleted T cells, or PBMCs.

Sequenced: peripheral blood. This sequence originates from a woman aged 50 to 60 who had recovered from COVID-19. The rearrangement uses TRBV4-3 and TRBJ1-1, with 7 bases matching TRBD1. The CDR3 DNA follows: TGCGCCAGCAGCCCCGACAGGGTGAACACTGAAGCTTTCTTT. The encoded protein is CASSPDRVNTEAFF.